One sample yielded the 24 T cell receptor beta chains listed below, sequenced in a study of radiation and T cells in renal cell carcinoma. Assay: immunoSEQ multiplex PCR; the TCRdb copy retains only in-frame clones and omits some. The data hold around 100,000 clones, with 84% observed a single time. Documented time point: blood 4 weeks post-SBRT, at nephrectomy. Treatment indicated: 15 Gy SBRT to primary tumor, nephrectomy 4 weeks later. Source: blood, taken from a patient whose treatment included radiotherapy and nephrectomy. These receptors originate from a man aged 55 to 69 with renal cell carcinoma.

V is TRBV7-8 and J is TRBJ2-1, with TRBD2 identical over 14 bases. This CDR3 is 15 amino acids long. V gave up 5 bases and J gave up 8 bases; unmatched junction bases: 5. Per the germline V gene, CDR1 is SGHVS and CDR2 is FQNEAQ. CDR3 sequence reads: CASSTGLAGADEQFF. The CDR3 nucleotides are TGTGCCAGCAGCACGGGACTAGCGGGAGCGGATGAGCAGTTCTTC.

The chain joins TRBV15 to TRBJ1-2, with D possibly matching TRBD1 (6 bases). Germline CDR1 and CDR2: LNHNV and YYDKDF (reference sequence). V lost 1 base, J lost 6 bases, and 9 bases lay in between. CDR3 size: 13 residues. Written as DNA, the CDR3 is TGTGCCACCAGCAGAGGGGGGGGCGATGGCTACACCTTC. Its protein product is CATSRGGGDGYTF.

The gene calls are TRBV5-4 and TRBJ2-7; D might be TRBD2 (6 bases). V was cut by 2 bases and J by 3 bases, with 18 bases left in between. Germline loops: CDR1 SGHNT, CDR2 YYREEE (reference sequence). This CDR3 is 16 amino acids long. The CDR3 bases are TGTGCCAGCAGCTTTCAGCTATCAGGGCGGGACTACGAGCAGTACTTC. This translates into CASSFQLSGRDYEQYF.

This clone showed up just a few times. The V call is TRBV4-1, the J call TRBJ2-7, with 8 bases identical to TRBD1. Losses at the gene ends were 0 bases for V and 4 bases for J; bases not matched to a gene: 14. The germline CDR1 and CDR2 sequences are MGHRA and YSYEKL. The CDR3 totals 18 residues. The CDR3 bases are TGCGCCAGCAGCCAAGATGGGATCGGGGGACAGGTGAATTACGAGCAGTACTTC. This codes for CASSQDGIGGQVNYEQYF.

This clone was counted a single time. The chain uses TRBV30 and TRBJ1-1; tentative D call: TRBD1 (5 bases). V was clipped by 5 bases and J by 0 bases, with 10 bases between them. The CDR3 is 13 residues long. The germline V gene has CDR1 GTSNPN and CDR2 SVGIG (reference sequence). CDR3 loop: CAWWGLVNTEAFF. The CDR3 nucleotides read TGTGCCTGGTGGGGACTGGTGAACACTGAAGCTTTCTTT. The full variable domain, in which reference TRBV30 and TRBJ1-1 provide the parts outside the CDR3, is SQTIHQWPATLVQPVGSPLSLECTVEGTSNPNLYWYRQAAGRGLQLLFYSVGIGQISSEVPQNLSASRPQDRQFILSSKKLLLSDSGFYLCAWWGLVNTEAFFGQGTRLTVV.

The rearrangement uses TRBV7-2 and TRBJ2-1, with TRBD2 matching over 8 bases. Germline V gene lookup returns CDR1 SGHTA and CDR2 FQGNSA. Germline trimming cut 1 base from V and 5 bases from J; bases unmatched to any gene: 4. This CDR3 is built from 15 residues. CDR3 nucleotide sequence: TGTGCCAGCAGCTTAGGGGTAGCGGGGAACAATGAGCAGTTCTTC. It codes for CASSLGVAGNNEQFF.

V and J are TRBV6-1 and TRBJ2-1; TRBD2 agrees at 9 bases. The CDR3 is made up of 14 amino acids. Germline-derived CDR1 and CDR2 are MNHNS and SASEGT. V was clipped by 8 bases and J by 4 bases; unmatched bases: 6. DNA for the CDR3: TGTGCCAGCCTCCAGACTAGCGGTTACAATGAGCAGTTCTTC. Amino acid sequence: CASLQTSGYNEQFF.

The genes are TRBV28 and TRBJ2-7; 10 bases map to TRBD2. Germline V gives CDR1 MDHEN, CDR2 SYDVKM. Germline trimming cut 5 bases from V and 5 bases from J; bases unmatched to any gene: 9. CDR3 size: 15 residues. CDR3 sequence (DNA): TGTGCCAGCAGTGAATCTAGCGGGAGCACCCACGAGCAGTACTTC. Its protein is CASSESSGSTHEQYF.

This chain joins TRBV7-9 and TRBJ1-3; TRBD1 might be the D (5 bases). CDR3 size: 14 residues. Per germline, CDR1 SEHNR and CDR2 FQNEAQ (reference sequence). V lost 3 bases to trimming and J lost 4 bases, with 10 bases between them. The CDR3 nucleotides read TGTGCCAGCAGCTTGGGGGGACCCGGAAACACCATATATTTT. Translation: CASSLGGPGNTIYF.

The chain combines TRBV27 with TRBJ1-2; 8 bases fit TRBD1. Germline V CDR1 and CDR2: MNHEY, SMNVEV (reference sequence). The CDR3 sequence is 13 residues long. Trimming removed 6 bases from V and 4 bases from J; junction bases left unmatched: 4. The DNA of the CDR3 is TGTGCCAGCAGCTGGGACAGGAGCTATGGCTACACCTTC. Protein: CASSWDRSYGYTF.

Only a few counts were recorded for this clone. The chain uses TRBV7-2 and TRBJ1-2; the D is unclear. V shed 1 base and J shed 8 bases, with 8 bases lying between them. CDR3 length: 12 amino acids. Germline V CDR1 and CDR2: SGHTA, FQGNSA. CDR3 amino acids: CASSLERRGYTF. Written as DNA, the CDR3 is TGTGCCAGCAGCTTAGAGAGACGGGGCTACACCTTC.

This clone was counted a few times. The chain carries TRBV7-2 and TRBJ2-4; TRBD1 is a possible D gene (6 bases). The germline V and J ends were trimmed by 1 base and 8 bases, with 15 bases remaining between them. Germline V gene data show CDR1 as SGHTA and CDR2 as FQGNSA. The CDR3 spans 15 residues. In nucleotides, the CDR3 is TGTGCCAGCAGCTTAGAGGGCAGGGGAGTGGACATTCAGTACTTC. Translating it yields CASSLEGRGVDIQYF.

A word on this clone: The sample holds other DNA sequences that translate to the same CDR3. The CDR3 loop reads CSVEEGIGGTANEKLFF. CDR3 sequence (DNA): TGCAGCGTTGAAGAAGGCATAGGGGGCACAGCTAATGAAAAACTGTTTTTT. V usage is TRBV29-1 and J usage is TRBJ1-4; 7 bases agree with TRBD1. The V gene end was trimmed by 0 bases and the J gene end by 3 bases; junction bases not matched to a gene: 10. Germline CDR1 reads SQVTM; CDR2 reads ANQGSEA. The CDR3 runs to 17 residues.

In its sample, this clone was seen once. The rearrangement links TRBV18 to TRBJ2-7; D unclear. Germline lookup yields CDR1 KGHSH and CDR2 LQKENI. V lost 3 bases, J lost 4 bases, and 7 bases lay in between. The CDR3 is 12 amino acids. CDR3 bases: TGTGCCAGCTCACCCGACCGGTACGAGCAGTACTTC. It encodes CASSPDRYEQYF.

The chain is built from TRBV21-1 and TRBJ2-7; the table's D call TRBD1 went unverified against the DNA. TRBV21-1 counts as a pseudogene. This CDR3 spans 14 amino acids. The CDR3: CASSIRDRLYEQYF. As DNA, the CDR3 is TGTGCCAGCAGCATCAGGGACAGGCTCTACGAGCAGTACTTC.

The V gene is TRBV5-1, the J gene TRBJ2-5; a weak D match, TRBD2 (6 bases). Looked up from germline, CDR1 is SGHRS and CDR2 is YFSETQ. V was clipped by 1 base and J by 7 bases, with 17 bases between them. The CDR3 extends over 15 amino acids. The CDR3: CASSLKGLSGGTQYF. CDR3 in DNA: TGCGCCAGCAGCTTGAAGGGACTCTCCGGAGGGACCCAGTACTTC.

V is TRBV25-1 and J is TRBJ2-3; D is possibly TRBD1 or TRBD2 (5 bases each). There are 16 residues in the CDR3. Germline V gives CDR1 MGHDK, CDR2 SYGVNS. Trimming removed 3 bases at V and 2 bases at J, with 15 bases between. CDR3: CASSEAGGQITDTQYF. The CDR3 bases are TGTGCCAGCAGTGAGGCCGGAGGACAAATCACAGATACGCAGTATTTT.

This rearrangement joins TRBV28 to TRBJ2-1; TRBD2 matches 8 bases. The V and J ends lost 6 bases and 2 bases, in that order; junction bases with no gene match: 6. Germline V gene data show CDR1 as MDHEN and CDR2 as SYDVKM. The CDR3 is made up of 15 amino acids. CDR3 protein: CASRQAGEAYNEQFF. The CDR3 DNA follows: TGTGCCAGCAGGCAAGCGGGAGAGGCCTACAATGAGCAGTTCTTC. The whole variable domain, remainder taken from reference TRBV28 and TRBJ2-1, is DVKVTQSSRYLVKRTGEKVFLECVQDMDHENMFWYRQDPGLGLRLIYFSYDVKMKEKGDIPEGYSVSREKKERFSLILESASTNQTSMYLCASRQAGEAYNEQFFGPGTRLTVL.

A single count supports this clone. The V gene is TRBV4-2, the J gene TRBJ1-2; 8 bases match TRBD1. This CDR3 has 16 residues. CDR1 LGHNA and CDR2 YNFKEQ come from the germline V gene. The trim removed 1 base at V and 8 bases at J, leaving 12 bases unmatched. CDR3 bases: TGTGCCAGCAGCCAAGCGGGGGAACAGGGGGATCAAGGCTACACCTTC. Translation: CASSQAGEQGDQGYTF.

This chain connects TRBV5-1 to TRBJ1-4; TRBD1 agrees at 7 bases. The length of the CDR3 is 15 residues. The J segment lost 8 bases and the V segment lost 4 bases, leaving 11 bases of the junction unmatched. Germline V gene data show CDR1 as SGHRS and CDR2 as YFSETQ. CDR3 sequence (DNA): TGCGCCAGCAGCACGCAGACAGGGCACGGGGAAAAACTGTTTTTT. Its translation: CASSTQTGHGEKLFF. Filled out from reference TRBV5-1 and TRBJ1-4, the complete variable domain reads KAGVTQTPRYLIKTRGQQVTLSCSPISGHRSVSWYQQTPGQGLQFLFEYFSETQRNKGNFPGRFSGRQFSNSRSEMNVSTLELGDSALYLCASSTQTGHGEKLFFGSGTQLSVL.

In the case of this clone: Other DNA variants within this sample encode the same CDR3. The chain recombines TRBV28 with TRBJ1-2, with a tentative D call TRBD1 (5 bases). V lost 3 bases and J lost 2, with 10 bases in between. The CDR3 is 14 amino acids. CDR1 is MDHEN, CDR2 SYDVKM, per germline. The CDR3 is CASSLGHSNYGYTF. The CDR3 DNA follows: TGTGCCAGCAGTTTGGGGCACTCGAACTATGGCTACACCTTC.

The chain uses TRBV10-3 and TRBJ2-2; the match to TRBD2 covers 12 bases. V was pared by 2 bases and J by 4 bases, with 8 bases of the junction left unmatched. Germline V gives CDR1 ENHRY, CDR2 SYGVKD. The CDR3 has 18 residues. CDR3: CAISEQTSGSAGTGELFF. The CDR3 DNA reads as TGTGCCATCAGTGAGCAGACTAGCGGGAGCGCGGGCACCGGGGAGCTGTTTTTT.

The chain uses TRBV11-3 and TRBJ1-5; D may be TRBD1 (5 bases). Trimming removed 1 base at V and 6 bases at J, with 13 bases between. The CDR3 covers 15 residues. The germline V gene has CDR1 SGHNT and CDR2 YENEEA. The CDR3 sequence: CASSLVSQGSQPQHF. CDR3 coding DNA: TGTGCCAGCAGCTTAGTATCTCAGGGCAGTCAGCCCCAGCATTTT.

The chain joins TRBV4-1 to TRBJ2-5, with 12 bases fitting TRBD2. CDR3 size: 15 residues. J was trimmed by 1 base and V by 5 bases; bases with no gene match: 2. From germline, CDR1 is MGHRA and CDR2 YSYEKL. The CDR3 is CASSWGLAGQETQYF. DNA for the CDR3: TGCGCCAGCAGCTGGGGACTAGCGGGCCAAGAGACCCAGTACTTC.